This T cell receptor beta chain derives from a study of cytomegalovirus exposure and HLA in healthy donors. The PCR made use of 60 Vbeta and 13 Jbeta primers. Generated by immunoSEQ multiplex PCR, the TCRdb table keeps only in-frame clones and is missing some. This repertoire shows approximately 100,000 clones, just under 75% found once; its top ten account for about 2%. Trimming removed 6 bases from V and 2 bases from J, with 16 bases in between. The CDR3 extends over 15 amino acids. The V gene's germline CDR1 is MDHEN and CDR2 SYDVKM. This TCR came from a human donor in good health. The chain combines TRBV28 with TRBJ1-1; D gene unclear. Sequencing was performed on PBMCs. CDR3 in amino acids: CASRTENRINTEAFF. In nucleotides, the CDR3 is TGTGCCAGCAGAACTGAAAACAGAATAAACACTGAAGCTTTCTTT.